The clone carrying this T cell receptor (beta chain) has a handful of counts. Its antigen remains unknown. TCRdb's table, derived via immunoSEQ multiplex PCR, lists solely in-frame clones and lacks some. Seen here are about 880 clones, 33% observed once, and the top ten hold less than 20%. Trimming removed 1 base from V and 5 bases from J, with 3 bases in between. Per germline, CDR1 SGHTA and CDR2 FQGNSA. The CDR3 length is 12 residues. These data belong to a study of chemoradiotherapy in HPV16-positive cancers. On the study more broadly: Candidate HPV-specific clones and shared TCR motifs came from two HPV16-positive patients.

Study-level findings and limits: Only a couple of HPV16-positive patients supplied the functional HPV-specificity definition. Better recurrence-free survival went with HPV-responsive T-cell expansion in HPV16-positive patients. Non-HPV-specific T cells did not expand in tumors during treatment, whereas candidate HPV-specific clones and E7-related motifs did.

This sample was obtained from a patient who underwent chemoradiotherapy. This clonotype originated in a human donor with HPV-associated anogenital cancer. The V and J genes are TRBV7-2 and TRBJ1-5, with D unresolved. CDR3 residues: CASSLDYQPQHF. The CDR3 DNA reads TGTGCCAGCAGCTTAGATTATCAGCCCCAGCATTTT.